A single sample gave rise to the 26 T cell receptor beta chains below, sequenced in a study of blood T cell repertoires in COVID-19. Libraries were prepared by immunoSEQ multiplex PCR; TCRdb keeps only in-frame clonotypes and omits some of them. The sample has some 200,000 clones; around nine tenths are singletons. The sample was peripheral blood. These TCRs come from a man younger than 35 with active or convalescent COVID-19.

The chain has TRBV4-2 and TRBJ1-4; D ambiguous. The CDR3 contains 13 residues. Trimming cost V 5 bases and J 11 bases, with 15 bases left between them. CDR1 and CDR2 (germline): LGHNA, YNFKEQ. CDR3 coding DNA: TGTGCCAGCAGCTCCCAAGAGGGAGGTAAACTGTTTTTT. Its protein product is CASSSQEGGKLFF.

This clone was seen more than once but under ten times. The chain is built from TRBV7-9 and TRBJ1-1, with 7 nucleotides matching TRBD1. Unmatched junction bases numbered 2, after V lost 3 bases and J lost 7 bases. The CDR3 is 12 residues long. The V gene's germline CDR1 is SEHNR and CDR2 FQNEAQ (reference sequence). The CDR3 coding sequence is TGTGCCAGCAGCTTCGGGACAGTTGAAGCTTTCTTT. This gives the protein CASSFGTVEAFF.

This sequence joins TRBV5-1 and TRBJ1-6; D perhaps matches TRBD1 (5 bases). The ends were cut back, 4 bases at V and 0 bases at J, with 11 bases in the middle. The length of the CDR3 is 16 residues. The germline V gene encodes CDR1 SGHRS and CDR2 YFSETQ. The CDR3 sequence is CASSPQAFSYNSPLHF. In DNA form, the CDR3 reads TGCGCCAGCAGCCCACAGGCTTTCTCCTATAATTCACCCCTCCACTTT.

The V call is TRBV5-1, the J call TRBJ1-5, with 9 nucleotides matching TRBD1. This CDR3 comprises 15 residues. Germline trimming cut 5 bases from V and 3 bases from J; bases unmatched to any gene: 6. Germline-derived CDR1 and CDR2 are SGHRS and YFSETQ. The CDR3 DNA follows: TGCGCCAGCAGACCGGGACAGGGCGTCAATCAGCCCCAGCATTTT. Encoded protein: CASRPGQGVNQPQHF.

V gene TRBV21-1 combines with J gene TRBJ2-1; the listed D gene, TRBD2, was not tested against the DNA. TRBV21-1 is labeled a pseudogene. CDR3 length: 17 amino acids. CDR3 sequence: CASSVGSLSGGNHEQFF. The CDR3 bases are TGTGCCAGCAGCGTAGGTAGCCTGAGCGGGGGGAATCATGAGCAGTTCTTC.

This clone came up a few times. The rearrangement joins TRBV19 to TRBJ1-5; 9 nucleotides line up with TRBD1. V was clipped by 1 base and J by 7 bases; unmatched bases: 8. The CDR3 is made up of 16 amino acids. CDR1 and CDR2 (germline): LNHDA, SQIVND (reference sequence). The CDR3 sequence: CASSIVGQGRSQPQHF. CDR3 sequence (DNA): TGTGCCAGTAGTATAGTGGGACAGGGTCGGTCACAGCCCCAGCATTTT.

The genes are TRBV3-1 (or the pseudogene TRBV3-2) and TRBJ2-7; maybe TRBD2 (6 bases). The length of the CDR3 is 16 residues. CDR1 LGHDT and CDR2 YNNKEL come from the germline V gene (reference sequence). V gave up 1 base and J gave up 0 bases, with 13 bases separating them. The CDR3 DNA reads as TGTGCCAGCAGCCAAGGATATAGACTAGACTCCTACGAGCAGTACTTC. Its protein is CASSQGYRLDSYEQYF.

The rearrangement links TRBV7-6 to TRBJ2-7; maybe TRBD1 (6 bases). V lost 2 bases to trimming and J lost 5 bases, with 19 bases between them. This CDR3 is built from 16 residues. Germline V gives CDR1 SGHVS, CDR2 FNYEAQ. The CDR3 loop is CASSLFQGPLSDEQYV. In DNA, the CDR3 is TGTGCCAGCAGCTTATTCCAGGGGCCCCTGTCCGACGAGCAGTACGTC.

The J gene is TRBJ2-3, the V gene TRBV7-3; D is undetermined. The CDR3 sequence is 14 residues long. Germline values: CDR1 SGHTA, CDR2 FQGTGA. V was trimmed by 4 bases and J by 0 bases, leaving 8 bases between them. CDR3 nucleotide sequence: TGTGCCAGCAGCTCCCTAGACAGCACAGATACGCAGTATTTT. Translation gives CASSSLDSTDTQYF.

CDR3 sequence: CASSSGTGYAYEQYF. CDR3 DNA: TGTGCCAGCAGTTCCGGGACAGGGTATGCTTACGAGCAGTACTTC. This rearrangement joins TRBV5-5 to TRBJ2-7, with TRBD1 matching over 9 bases. The CDR3 sequence is 15 residues long. The V gene's germline CDR1 is SGHKS and CDR2 YYEKEE (reference sequence). V was pared by 5 bases and J by 4 bases, with 10 bases of the junction left unmatched.

The rearrangement uses TRBV30 and TRBJ1-6, with D maybe TRBD1 (5 bases). Looked up from germline, CDR1 is GTSNPN and CDR2 is SVGIG (reference sequence). The V end lost 2 bases, the J end lost 10 bases, and 18 bases lay between the germline ends. CDR3 length equals 15 residues. CDR3 coding DNA: TGTGCCTGGAGTATTGCGGGGGGTTTTGGATCACCCCTCCACTTT. The encoded protein is CAWSIAGGFGSPLHF.

The chain couples TRBV3-1 (or the pseudogene TRBV3-2) to TRBJ1-4; D may be TRBD1 (6 bases). The germline V and J ends were trimmed by 8 bases and 5 bases, with 9 bases remaining between them. CDR1 is LGHDT and CDR2 is YNNKEL in the germline V gene (reference sequence). The CDR3 loop spans 12 amino acids. Here the CDR3 DNA reads TGTGCCAGCGGACAGTTCAATGAAAAACTGTTTTTT. Translated: CASGQFNEKLFF.

The V call is TRBV7-9, the J call TRBJ1-1; 7 positions agree with TRBD1. This CDR3 contains 18 residues. Germline V gene lookup returns CDR1 SEHNR and CDR2 FQNEAQ (reference sequence). V was pared by 5 bases and J by 2 bases, with 17 bases of the junction left unmatched. CDR3 coding DNA: TGTGCCAGCAGCCCCCCCATATGGGGACAGACTATTAACACTGAAGCTTTCTTT. It specifies CASSPPIWGQTINTEAFF.

V is TRBV19 and J is TRBJ2-1; 13 bases agree with TRBD2. The germline V gene has CDR1 LNHDA and CDR2 SQIVND (reference sequence). This CDR3 spans 15 amino acids. V shed 7 bases and J 5 bases; nucleotides not matched to a gene: 5. CDR3 sequence reads: CASISTSGRDNEQFF. CDR3 DNA sequence: TGTGCCAGTATTAGTACTAGCGGGAGGGACAATGAGCAGTTCTTC.

The rearrangement uses TRBV7-3 and TRBJ2-6; 13 positions agree with TRBD2. V was clipped by 5 bases and J by 3 bases; unmatched bases: 4. The germline V gene encodes CDR1 SGHTA and CDR2 FQGTGA. This CDR3 region has 17 residues. This chain's CDR3 is CASSATSGRGGANVLTF. As DNA, the CDR3 is TGTGCCAGCAGCGCCACTAGCGGGAGGGGTGGGGCCAACGTCCTGACTTTC. Full variable domain (rest looked up from reference TRBV7-3 and TRBJ2-6): GAGVSQTPSNKVTEKGKYVELRCDPISGHTALYWYRQSLGQGPEFLIYFQGTGAADDSGLPNDRFFAVRPEGSVSTLKIQRTERGDSAVYLCASSATSGRGGANVLTFGAGSRLTVL.

The genes are TRBV19 and TRBJ1-5; 7 bases are shared with TRBD1. The CDR3 sequence is 14 residues long. With V trimmed by 8 bases and J by 8 bases, 12 bases remained unmatched. The V gene's germline CDR1 is LNHDA and CDR2 SQIVND (reference sequence). The CDR3 sequence is CASSNPQGTEPQHF. As DNA, the CDR3 is TGTGCCAGTTCAAACCCACAGGGGACTGAGCCCCAGCATTTT. Full variable domain (remainder filled in from reference TRBV19 and TRBJ1-5): DGGITQSPKYLFRKEGQNVTLSCEQNLNHDAMYWYRQDPGQGLRLIYYSQIVNDFQKGDIAEGYSVSREKKESFPLTVTSAQKNPTAFYLCASSNPQGTEPQHFGDGTRLSIL.

The rearrangement links TRBV2 to TRBJ1-1; no definite D call. Trimming took off 4 bases at V and 3 bases at J, with 12 bases between the two ends. The CDR3 extends over 14 amino acids. CDR1 and CDR2 from the germline V gene are SNHLY and FYNNEI. The CDR3 protein is CASSVEGKDTEAFF. In DNA form, the CDR3 reads TGTGCCAGCAGTGTTGAGGGTAAGGACACTGAAGCTTTCTTT.

The chain employs TRBV7-2 and TRBJ1-2, with TRBD1 as a possible D gene (5 bases). Germline-derived CDR1 and CDR2 are SGHTA and FQGNSA. V was trimmed by 7 bases and J by 4 bases, leaving 19 bases between them. The CDR3 spans 15 residues. CDR3 sequence: CASIFQIGEFYGYTF. As DNA, the CDR3 is TGTGCCAGCATCTTTCAGATAGGGGAATTCTATGGCTACACCTTC.

The chain uses TRBV6-1 and TRBJ2-5; a possible D gene is TRBD1 (6 bases). The germline V gene encodes CDR1 MNHNS and CDR2 SASEGT. V was clipped by 8 bases and J by 5 bases, with 18 bases between them. This CDR3 is built from 14 residues. The CDR3 sequence: CASRPYRAVETQYF. DNA for the CDR3: TGTGCCAGCCGACCTTACAGGGCTGTGGAGACCCAGTACTTC.

The V call is TRBV5-4, the J call TRBJ1-1; TRBD1 is a possible D gene (6 bases). The CDR3 contains 13 residues. Germline-derived CDR1 and CDR2 are SGHNT and YYREEE (reference sequence). The germline V and J ends were trimmed by 2 bases and 6 bases, with 11 bases remaining between them. This CDR3 reads CASSFTGSPEAFF. CDR3 sequence (DNA): TGTGCCAGCAGCTTCACAGGGAGTCCTGAAGCTTTCTTT. The entire variable domain, with the rest obtained from reference TRBV5-4 and TRBJ1-1, is as follows: ETGVTQSPTHLIKTRGQQVTLRCSSQSGHNTVSWYQQALGQGPQFIFQYYREEENGRGNFPPRFSGLQFPNYSSELNVNALELDDSALYLCASSFTGSPEAFFGQGTRLTVV.

The chain combines TRBV2 with TRBJ1-6; tentative D call: TRBD1 (6 bases). The CDR3 sequence is 14 residues long. Trimming removed 6 bases at V and 10 bases at J, with 16 bases between. Germline loops: CDR1 SNHLY, CDR2 FYNNEI. The CDR3 sequence is CASSQGGGGSPLHF. The CDR3 nucleotides read TGTGCCAGCAGCCAAGGGGGTGGCGGATCACCCCTCCACTTT.

The genes are TRBV19 and TRBJ1-6; D ambiguous. The CDR3 has 13 amino acids. CDR1 and CDR2 from the germline V gene are LNHDA and SQIVND (reference sequence). The V end was cut by 10 bases, the J end by 3 bases, with 10 bases between. CDR3 loop: CATRIGYNSPLHF. CDR3 in DNA: TGTGCCACTCGCATCGGCTATAATTCACCCCTCCACTTT.

The DNA of the CDR3 is TGTGCCATCAGACAGACTAGCGGGAGCCTCAATGAGCAGTTCTTC. Protein product: CAIRQTSGSLNEQFF. The V and J genes are TRBV10-3 and TRBJ2-1; 12 nucleotides agree with TRBD2. The length of the CDR3 is 15 residues. In germline, CDR1 is ENHRY, CDR2 SYGVKD. With V trimmed by 6 bases and J by 6 bases, 6 bases remained unmatched.

This clone has only a few counts. The same CDR3 can be traced to other DNA sequences in this sample. The chain links TRBV2 to TRBJ2-1; D remains ambiguous. The CDR3 has 11 residues. Trimming stripped 5 bases from V and 3 bases from J, with 2 bases between. Germline V gives CDR1 SNHLY, CDR2 FYNNEI. CDR3 in DNA: TGTGCCAGCAGTTACTACAATGAGCAGTTCTTC. This gives the protein CASSYYNEQFF.

The CDR3, as DNA: TGTGCCTGGAGTCGCACAGGGCATCAGCCCCAGCATTTT. Its protein is CAWSRTGHQPQHF. V and J are TRBV30 and TRBJ1-5, with D maybe TRBD1 (6 bases). This CDR3 region has 13 residues. The germline CDR1 and CDR2 sequences are GTSNPN and SVGIG (reference sequence). Deletions cut 2 bases from V and 5 bases from J, with 10 bases between.

J is TRBJ2-5 and V is TRBV7-7, with 10 bases identical to TRBD1. Per germline, CDR1 SSHAT and CDR2 FNYEAQ (reference sequence). The V and J ends lost 3 bases and 4 bases, in that order; junction bases with no gene match: 5. This CDR3 contains 15 residues. CDR3 bases: TGTGCCAGCAGCTTTGGACAGGGGGGTCCAGAGACCCAGTACTTC. Residues: CASSFGQGGPETQYF.